This TCR beta chain was found in a study of OX40 agonist ivuxolimab in advanced cancers. Whole-study context: The group had a mean age of 60 years, ranged from about 20 to 79, and was roughly 80% male.

The method was immunoSEQ multiplex PCR; TCRdb's version includes in-frame clones alone and lacks a portion of them. The table has 65,000 to 70,000 clones, roughly nine tenths seen once. CDR1 is SGHAT and CDR2 is FQNNGV in the germline V gene. The V gene end was trimmed by 4 bases and the J gene end by 5 bases; junction bases not matched to a gene: 3. The CDR3 length is 13 residues. The sequencing here drew on CD4+ or CD8+ T cells sorted from blood, taken in a trial of the OX40 agonist ivuxolimab. The sequence came from an adult with an advanced solid tumor such as melanoma, head and neck, liver or kidney cancer. The rearrangement joins TRBV11-2 to TRBJ2-5; 8 nucleotides match TRBD1. The CDR3 nucleotides read TGTGCCAGCAGCTCGGACAGGGTCGAGACCCAGTACTTC. Translated, it gives CASSSDRVETQYF.